The next 3 T cell receptor beta chains were all read from a single sample in a study of identifying expanded T cells in peripheral blood. Libraries were prepared by immunoSEQ multiplex PCR; TCRdb keeps only in-frame clonotypes and omits some of them. The profile shows 50,000 to 65,000 clones, roughly 87% of them singletons. The sample taken for sequencing was blood. These TCRs come from a person between 18 and 75 years old in good health.

The rearrangement joins TRBV28 to TRBJ2-3, with D possibly matching TRBD2 (6 bases). Trimming removed 4 bases from V and 6 bases from J, with 17 bases in between. Germline V lookup: CDR1 MDHEN, CDR2 SYDVKM. CDR3 length: 15 amino acids. The CDR3 DNA reads as TGTGCCAGCAGTTCATTGAGCGGGCTCGGGGATACGCAGTATTTT. Amino acids: CASSSLSGLGDTQYF.

This chain links TRBV6-5 with TRBJ2-1; no firm D call. Germline CDR1 reads MNHEY; CDR2 reads SVGAGI. The CDR3 contains 12 residues. Trimming removed 4 bases from V and 7 bases from J, with 8 bases in between. The CDR3 is CASSSDFNEQFF. The CDR3 bases are TGTGCCAGCAGTTCCGATTTTAATGAGCAGTTCTTC.

The chain couples TRBV25-1 to TRBJ2-7, with 8 bases fitting TRBD1. The germline gives CDR1 MGHDK, CDR2 SYGVNS. V was clipped by 4 bases and J by 4 bases; unmatched bases: 6. The CDR3 has 14 residues. CDR3 in DNA: TGTGCCAGCAGTGCCCGGACAGGGTTTTACGAGCAGTACTTC. Protein: CASSARTGFYEQYF.